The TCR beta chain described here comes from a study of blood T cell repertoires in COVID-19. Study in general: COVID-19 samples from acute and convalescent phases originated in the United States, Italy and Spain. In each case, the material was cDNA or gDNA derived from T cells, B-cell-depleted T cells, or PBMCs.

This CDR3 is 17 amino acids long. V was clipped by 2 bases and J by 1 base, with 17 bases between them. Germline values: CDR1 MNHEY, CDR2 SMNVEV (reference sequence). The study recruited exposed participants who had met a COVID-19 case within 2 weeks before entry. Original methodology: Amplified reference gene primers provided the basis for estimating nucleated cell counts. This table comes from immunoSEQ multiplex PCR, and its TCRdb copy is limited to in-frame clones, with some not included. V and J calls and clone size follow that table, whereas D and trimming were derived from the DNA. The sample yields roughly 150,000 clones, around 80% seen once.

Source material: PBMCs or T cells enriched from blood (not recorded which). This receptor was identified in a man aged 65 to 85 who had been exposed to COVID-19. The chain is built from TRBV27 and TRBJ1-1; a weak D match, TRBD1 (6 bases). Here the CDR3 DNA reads TGTGCCAGCAGTTTAGGGCCCAGGGGCGGTTCGAACACTGAAGCTTTCTTT. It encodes CASSLGPRGGSNTEAFF.